Listed here are 21 T cell receptor beta chains from one sample, sequenced in a study of identical twins. TCRdb reprocessed the 5' RACE reads via MiXCR and lists one record per CDR3 protein. The sample lists 1.5 million or so distinct CDR3 sequences; about 30% were seen once. Sequences were obtained from cord blood. These receptor sequences come from a newborn girl in good health.

This sequence joins TRBV20-1 and TRBJ1-2; D might be TRBD1 (5 bases). The CDR3 runs 14 residues. Trimming stripped 5 bases from V and 1 base from J, with 14 bases between. CDR1 and CDR2 from the germline V gene are DFQATT and SNEGSKA (reference sequence). CDR3 loop: CSAAPGTLNYGYTF. In nucleotides, the CDR3 is TGCAGTGCTGCTCCCGGGACGCTTAACTATGGCTACACCTTC.

This chain links TRBV3-1 with TRBJ1-3; D gene ambiguous. Trimming stripped 7 bases from V and 3 bases from J, with 13 bases between. The CDR3 sequence is 14 residues long. Germline-derived CDR1 and CDR2 are LGHDT and YNNKEL (reference sequence). CDR3 nucleotide sequence: TGTGCCAGCACCCGACTTGGAGGTGGAAACACCATATATTTT. Amino acid sequence: CASTRLGGGNTIYF.

This clonotype has only a few counts. DNA for the CDR3: TGTGCCAGCCAGATCAGGGGACGAGAGACCCAGTACTTC. Its protein product is CASQIRGRETQYF. J is TRBJ2-5 and V is TRBV5-5; tentatively, D is TRBD1 (6 bases). The length of the CDR3 is 13 residues. The V gene lost 7 bases and the J gene lost 4 bases, with 14 bases spanning the gap. The V gene's germline CDR1 is SGHKS and CDR2 YYEKEE (reference sequence).

Only a few counts were recorded for this clonotype. The rearrangement uses TRBV15 and TRBJ2-3; D is unresolved. Germline values: CDR1 LNHNV, CDR2 YYDKDF (reference sequence). This CDR3 region has 11 residues. Trimming took 8 bases from V and 4 from J, leaving 7 bases between them. The CDR3 bases are TGTGCCACCGGGTCCCCAGATACGCAGTATTTT. Translated, it gives CATGSPDTQYF.

This clonotype was recorded a few times. V usage is TRBV18 and J usage is TRBJ2-5; D gene ambiguous. The CDR3 totals 14 residues. The V end was cut by 3 bases, the J end by 4 bases, with 12 bases between. Per the germline V gene, CDR1 is KGHSH and CDR2 is LQKENI. DNA for the CDR3: TGTGCCAGCTCACCGAACATCCTGGGAGAGACCCAGTACTTC. It encodes CASSPNILGETQYF.

This clonotype has a handful of counts. V usage is TRBV6-1 and J usage is TRBJ2-7; D call uncertain. The CDR3 totals 15 residues. Germline lookup yields CDR1 MNHNS and CDR2 SASEGT. V lost 7 bases to trimming and J lost 3 bases, with 19 bases between them. CDR3 sequence reads: CASTDISTGNYEQYF. CDR3 in DNA: TGTGCCAGCACTGATATTAGTACTGGAAACTACGAGCAGTACTTC.

The chain combines TRBV11-2 with TRBJ2-2; D perhaps matches TRBD1 (6 bases). Deletions cut 3 bases from V and 0 bases from J, with 14 bases between. Germline assignment: CDR1 SGHAT and CDR2 FQNNGV. The CDR3 is 17 amino acids. The CDR3 DNA reads as TGTGCCAGCAGCTTGACAGGACCATCGCCGAACACCGGGGAGCTGTTTTTT. It specifies CASSLTGPSPNTGELFF.

The chain uses TRBV27 and TRBJ2-7, with 10 bases lining up with TRBD2. CDR3 size: 15 residues. Germline V lookup: CDR1 MNHEY, CDR2 SMNVEV (reference sequence). Trimming at V came to 4 bases and at J to 2 bases, leaving 5 bases not matched to a gene. The DNA for the CDR3 is TGTGCCAGCAGTTCCAAAAGCGGGGGGGCCTACGAGCAGTACTTC. Its protein product is CASSSKSGGAYEQYF.

V usage is TRBV6-1 and J usage is TRBJ2-7, with 7 bases lining up with TRBD2. The germline V gene has CDR1 MNHNS and CDR2 SASEGT. With V trimmed by 4 bases and J by 0 bases, 3 bases remained unmatched. The CDR3 sequence is 14 residues long. The CDR3 DNA follows: TGTGCCAGCAGTGTTCTAGCGGACTCCTACGAGCAGTACTTC. This codes for CASSVLADSYEQYF.

The rearrangement joins TRBV7-9 to TRBJ2-1, with 9 nucleotides matching TRBD2. From germline, CDR1 is SEHNR and CDR2 FQNEAQ (reference sequence). This CDR3 is built from 18 residues. Trimming removed 1 base from V and 5 bases from J; junction bases left unmatched: 12. CDR3 in DNA: TGTGCCAGCAGCTTAGTCCCGGGCGGGGGGGCCTTCAACAATGAGCAGTTCTTC. Its translation is CASSLVPGGGAFNNEQFF.

The chain uses TRBV12-3 or TRBV12-4 and TRBJ1-1; D unresolved. V was clipped by 5 bases and J by 1 base, with 17 bases between them. The CDR3 loop spans 16 amino acids. The CDR3 DNA sequence: TGTGCCAGCAGTCCCTCCGGGTCCCAAAGGAACACTGAAGCTTTCTTT. It encodes CASSPSGSQRNTEAFF.

This clonotype was detected ten times or more. This rearrangement joins TRBV12-3 or TRBV12-4 to TRBJ1-2; 8 bases agree with TRBD1. The CDR3 consists of 13 residues. J gave up 4 bases and V 4 bases, and 2 bases lay outside the gene matches. The CDR3 protein is CASSSDRVYGYTF. The CDR3 DNA is TGTGCCAGCAGTTCGGACAGGGTCTATGGCTACACCTTC.

This clonotype was detected a few times. This chain joins TRBV5-1 and TRBJ2-7; D gene uncertain. Trimming shortened V by 4 bases and J by 2 bases, and 13 bases separated the two germline ends. This CDR3 region has 14 residues. CDR1 and CDR2 from the germline V gene are SGHRS and YFSETQ. CDR3 amino acids: CASSPFLNTYEQYF. In DNA, the CDR3 is TGCGCCAGCAGCCCTTTTTTAAATACCTACGAGCAGTACTTC.

The rearrangement joins TRBV2 to TRBJ2-7; 12 nucleotides align to TRBD2. The V segment lost 5 bases and the J segment 5 bases; nucleotides outside the gene matches: 10. Germline lookup yields CDR1 SNHLY and CDR2 FYNNEI. The CDR3 is 16 amino acids. The CDR3 loop is CASSLRLAGVSHEQYF. CDR3 coding DNA: TGTGCCAGCAGTCTACGACTAGCGGGAGTATCCCACGAGCAGTACTTC.

The chain uses TRBV7-2 and TRBJ2-5; the D gene could be TRBD1 or TRBD2 (6 bases each). The CDR3 runs 16 residues. Germline V gene lookup returns CDR1 SGHTA and CDR2 FQGNSA. The germline V and J ends were trimmed by 2 bases and 1 base, with 14 bases remaining between them. The CDR3 reads CASSLWGATFQETQYF. The CDR3 DNA sequence: TGTGCCAGCAGCTTATGGGGGGCCACATTCCAAGAGACCCAGTACTTC.

This clonotype was counted only a few times. V is TRBV9 and J is TRBJ1-2; unclear D gene. With 2 bases removed from V and 2 bases from J, the gap between germline ends came to 7 bases. CDR1 and CDR2 from the germline V gene are SGDLS and YYNGEE. CDR3 length equals 13 residues. CDR3 amino acids: CASSVAENYGYTF. The CDR3 region has the DNA TGTGCCAGCAGCGTGGCGGAAAACTATGGCTACACCTTC.

This chain connects TRBV18 to TRBJ2-3, with 9 nucleotides matching TRBD2. CDR3 length equals 16 residues. V shed 0 bases, J shed 1 base, and the junction held 2 bases outside the gene matches. Germline V lookup: CDR1 KGHSH, CDR2 LQKENI. Here the CDR3 DNA reads TGTGCCAGCTCACCACCCGGGACTAGCCGCACAGATACGCAGTATTTT. Translated, it gives CASSPPGTSRTDTQYF.

There are a few counts of this clonotype. The chain has TRBV4-1 and TRBJ1-4; D is unclear. The CDR3 covers 16 residues. The germline V gene has CDR1 MGHRA and CDR2 YSYEKL. The ends were cut back, 4 bases at V and 0 bases at J, with 12 bases in the middle. The CDR3 reads CASSRLTGTTNEKLFF. DNA for the CDR3: TGCGCCAGCAGCCGACTGACCGGGACAACTAATGAAAAACTGTTTTTT.

This clonotype occurred a few times. The rearrangement links TRBV20-1 to TRBJ2-7; a weak D match, TRBD2 (5 bases). This CDR3 spans 16 amino acids. The ends were cut back, 1 base at V and 0 bases at J, with 16 bases in the middle. Germline V gene data show CDR1 as DFQATT and CDR2 as SNEGSKA (reference sequence). The CDR3 coding sequence is TGCAGTGCTAGAGCTCCTGTCGTCCGGGACTCCTACGAGCAGTACTTC. This sequence encodes CSARAPVVRDSYEQYF.

The chain links TRBV28 to TRBJ1-2; the D is unclear. The CDR3 length is 14 residues. Trimming cost V 6 bases and J 0 bases, with 11 bases left between them. Germline V CDR1 and CDR2: MDHEN, SYDVKM. The CDR3 DNA sequence: TGTGCCAGCAGACCCCCGGCCTCTAACTATGGCTACACCTTC. As protein: CASRPPASNYGYTF.

The V call is TRBV6-5, the J call TRBJ2-5; D gene unclear. The assigned J gene may be wrong: the sequence end matches TRBJ2-7 better. There are 14 residues in the CDR3. Germline CDR1 MNHEY, CDR2 SVGAGI. The CDR3 region is CASSPHPSRYEQYF. CDR3 bases: TGTGCCAGCAGCCCTCATCCTAGTCGGTACGAGCAGTACTTC.